What follows describes a single T cell receptor beta chain. These data come from a study of Ad26.COV2.S vaccination and SARS-CoV-2 variants. The assay was immunoSEQ multiplex PCR, and TCRdb's table has in-frame clones only and misses some. The data hold roughly 92,000 clones, with more than 70% observed a single time. The source is a human donor who had recovered from COVID-19. The sequences come from peripheral blood, collected after recovery from COVID-19.

CDR3 amino acids: CASSFRRGATEQPQHF. Here the CDR3 DNA reads TGTGCCAGCAGTTTCCGACGGGGGGCGACGGAGCAGCCCCAGCATTTT. The chain employs TRBV27 and TRBJ1-5; D might be TRBD1 (6 bases). CDR3 length equals 16 residues. The germline V and J ends were trimmed by 3 bases and 7 bases, with 19 bases remaining between them. Germline V gene data show CDR1 as MNHEY and CDR2 as SMNVEV (reference sequence).